A selection of T cell receptor beta chains follows, all from one sample in a study of blood T cell repertoires in COVID-19. Clones were read by immunoSEQ multiplex PCR, and TCRdb kept only the in-frame ones, dropping some. The data show some 130,000 clones, over 75% seen once. Source material: peripheral blood. These receptors all stem from a man older than 75 with acute or convalescent COVID-19. Both conserved end residues are part of each CDR3. The D gene is left open where the match is weak. A row's size may be missing; if present it is once, few, many or a size class.

>TRBJ2-1|TRBD2|TRBV7-2|NA
TGTGCCAGCAGCTTACGGCGGCTAGCGGGGGGGAGCTCCTACAATGAGCAGTTCTTC
CASSLRRLAGGSSYNEQFF
>TRBJ1-5|NA|TRBV5-1|NA
TGCGCCAGCAGCTCGGAGGGTATTAGCAATCAGCCCCAGCATTTT
CASSSEGISNQPQHF
>TRBJ1-5|NA|TRBV6-2/TRBV6-3|NA
TGTGCCAGCAGTTGGATGACAGCTAGCAATCAGCCCCAGCATTTT
CASSWMTASNQPQHF
>TRBJ1-5|TRBD1|TRBV5-4|NA
TGTGCCAGCAGCTACGGGACAGGGGATCAGCCCCAGCATTTT
CASSYGTGDQPQHF
>TRBJ1-1|NA|TRBV19|NA
TGTGCCAGTACCCATCCCGCGGGGGCTTCTGAAGCTTTCTTT
CASTHPAGASEAFF
>TRBJ2-5|NA|TRBV2|NA
TGTGCCAGCAGTGAAAGACAGTTGTACCAAGAGACCCAGTACTTC
CASSERQLYQETQYF
>TRBJ2-3|NA|TRBV18|NA
TGTGCCAGCTCACCCGGGGGATTTAGCACAGATACGCAGTATTTT
CASSPGGFSTDTQYF
>TRBJ2-3|TRBD1|TRBV11-3|NA
TGTGCCAGCAGCTATTTGGGACAGGGAGGCCCAGATACGCAGTATTTT
CASSYLGQGGPDTQYF
>TRBJ2-5|NA|TRBV7-2|NA
TGTGCCAGCAGCTGGGGAGAACCCCAAGAGACCCAGTACTTC
CASSWGEPQETQYF
>TRBJ1-1|TRBD1|TRBV3-1/TRBV3-2|NA
TGTGCCAGCAGCCAGGGACAGGGAATGATCACTGAAGCTTTCTTT
CASSQGQGMITEAFF
>TRBJ2-1|TRBD2|TRBV4-3|NA
TGCGCCAGCAGCCAGTTAGCGGGAGCCAATGGGCAGTTCTTC
CASSQLAGANGQFF
>TRBJ2-1|TRBD2|TRBV6-5|NA
TGTGCCAGCAGTTACTCGCCGGGGGGTGAGCAGTTCTTC
CASSYSPGGEQFF
>TRBJ2-7|NA|TRBV28|once
TGTGCCAGCAGTTTACGAGCGACCGAGCAGTACTTC
CASSLRATEQYF
>TRBJ2-2|TRBD2|TRBV6-5|NA
TGTGCCAGCCGCGATAGCGGGGTCACCGGGGAGCTGTTTTTT
CASRDSGVTGELFF
>TRBJ1-1|NA|TRBV5-1|NA
TGCGCCAGCAGCTTGGACAGGGAGAACACTGAAGCTTTCTTT
CASSLDRENTEAFF
>TRBJ2-3|NA|TRBV11-2|NA
TGTGCCAGCAGCTTAGATCCGACGAGAGGCGATCTCACAGATACGCAGTATTTT
CASSLDPTRGDLTDTQYF
>TRBJ1-1|TRBD1|TRBV19|NA
TGTGCCAGTAGTCCCCGGGACAGCGGAAACACTGAAGCTTTCTTT
CASSPRDSGNTEAFF
>TRBJ1-3|NA|TRBV5-5|few
TGTGCCAGCAGCTTGGCTCCTACCTCTGGAAACACCATATATTTT
CASSLAPTSGNTIYF
>TRBJ1-1|NA|TRBV5-6|NA
TGTGCCAGCAGCTTGGGGCACGGAGGATACACTGAAGCTTTCTTT
CASSLGHGGYTEAFF
>TRBJ2-1|NA|TRBV15|NA
TGTGCCACCAGCCCGACCATCCGCGGCTACAATGAGCAGTTCTTC
CATSPTIRGYNEQFF
>TRBJ2-5|NA|TRBV7-2|NA
TGTGCCAGCAGCTCCCTCGATGGGGGCAATATCGAGACCCAGTACTTC
CASSSLDGGNIETQYF
>TRBJ2-5|TRBD1|TRBV15|NA
TGTGCCACCAGCCCCAGGGGGTCAGCTCGAGAGACCCAGTACTTC
CATSPRGSARETQYF
>TRBJ2-3|NA|TRBV25-1|NA
TGTGCCAGCAGTGAATCGGGCAGGGGTACGCAGTATTTT
CASSESGRGTQYF
>TRBJ1-1|TRBD1|TRBV9|NA
TGTGCCAGCAGCGTGGCCCCAGGGGGCTGGGACACTGAAGCTTTCTTT
CASSVAPGGWDTEAFF
>TRBJ2-5|TRBD2|TRBV20-1|NA
TGCAGTGCCTGGACTAGTGAGACCCAGTACTTC
CSAWTSETQYF
>TRBJ2-2|NA|TRBV6-2/TRBV6-3|NA
TGTGCCAGCAGTTACACCGTAGTTCTTACCGGGGAGCTGTTTTTT
CASSYTVVLTGELFF
>TRBJ1-5|NA|TRBV5-6|NA
TGTGCCAGCAGCTTGCAGGGTACCAATCAGCCCCAGCATTTT
CASSLQGTNQPQHF
>TRBJ1-1|NA|TRBV27|NA
TGTGCCAGCAGTTTGAACCCCACAGGGCTGGGGACTGAAGCTTTCTTT
CASSLNPTGLGTEAFF
>TRBJ2-5|NA|TRBV20-1|NA
TGCAGTGCTAGTCAACAGCAGACCCAGTACTTC
CSASQQQTQYF
>TRBJ1-1|NA|TRBV7-9|NA
TGTGCCAGCAGCTTTCCCGGGAGAGGGACTGAAGCTTTCTTT
CASSFPGRGTEAFF
>TRBJ1-2|NA|TRBV27|NA
TGTGCCAGCAGCCTGACAGCGCGCACTAACTATGGCTACACCTTC
CASSLTARTNYGYTF
>TRBJ1-2|NA|TRBV19|once
TGTGCCAGTAGTGTGTCCTCGGGGGAAAACTATGGCTACACCTTC
CASSVSSGENYGYTF
>TRBJ1-1|NA|TRBV19|once
TGTGCCAGTAGTACCTACAGGGTCCCCGCGGGCACTGAAGCTTTCTTT
CASSTYRVPAGTEAFF
>TRBJ1-5|TRBD1|TRBV2|NA
TGTGCCAGCAGTCCGGGACAGTCTAGCAATCAGCCCCAGCATTTT
CASSPGQSSNQPQHF
>TRBJ2-7|TRBD2|TRBV24-1|few
TGTGCCACCACCACGATTCTAGCGGAGTTGTCCTACGAGCAGTACTTC
CATTTILAELSYEQYF
>TRBJ2-7|TRBD2|TRBV6-6|few
TGTGCCAGCAGGAGCGGGGAGAGCTCCTACGAGCAGTACTTC
CASRSGESSYEQYF
>TRBJ1-1|NA|TRBV19|NA
TGTGCCAGTACCACGGGACTCCCAAGGCCTGAAGCTTTCTTT
CASTTGLPRPEAFF
>TRBJ2-2|TRBD1|TRBV3-1/TRBV3-2|NA
TGTGCCAGCAGCCAAGACCGCAGGGGGCTGAGCACCGGGGAGCTGTTTTTT
CASSQDRRGLSTGELFF
>TRBJ1-2|TRBD1|TRBV24-1|once
TGTGCCGCCGGACAGGGTGTCGATGGCTACACCTTC
CAAGQGVDGYTF
>TRBJ1-5|NA|TRBV27|NA
TGTGCCAGCAGTTTACGGGAAAATCAGCCCCAGCATTTT
CASSLRENQPQHF
>TRBJ1-3|NA|TRBV2|NA
TGTGCCAGCAGGGGAGGTCTCAGCTCTGGAAACACCATATATTTT
CASRGGLSSGNTIYF
>TRBJ2-1|TRBD2|TRBV30|few
TGTGCCTGGATGGGACTAGCGGGATTTGAGCAGTTCTTC
CAWMGLAGFEQFF
>TRBJ2-2|TRBD1|TRBV11-3|NA
TGTGCCAGCAGCTCAACCGGGACAGCGCCATCCGGGGAGCTGTTTTTT
CASSSTGTAPSGELFF
>TRBJ1-4|NA|TRBV7-2|NA
TGTGCCAGCAGCTTAGGGGTAGGACAAGAAAATGAAAAACTGTTTTTT
CASSLGVGQENEKLFF
>TRBJ2-2|TRBD2|TRBV29-1|NA
TGCAGCGTTGAAACTAGCGGGAACGGGGAGCTGTTTTTT
CSVETSGNGELFF
>TRBJ2-1|NA|TRBV14|NA
TGTGCCAGCAGCCAGGAGTGGAATGAGCAGTTCTTC
CASSQEWNEQFF
>TRBJ1-5|NA|TRBV19|NA
TGTGCCAGTAGAGACACAGGAGATAGACAGCCCCAGCATTTT
CASRDTGDRQPQHF
>TRBJ2-1|TRBD2|TRBV3-1/TRBV3-2|NA
TGTGCCAGCAGCCAAGATCGGATAGCGGGGGGCTATGAGCAGTTCTTC
CASSQDRIAGGYEQFF
>TRBJ1-1|TRBD1|TRBV6-5|NA
TGTGCCAGCAGGCTAGAGACAGGGGGCGGACTTGAAGCTTTCTTT
CASRLETGGGLEAFF
>TRBJ1-2|TRBD1|TRBV6-5|NA
TGTGCCAGCAGGGAGACAGGGAGCGGGTATGGCTACACCTTC
CASRETGSGYGYTF
>TRBJ1-4|NA|TRBV19|NA
TGTGCCAGTAGAAACTCTGACACAGGGTGGAATAGAGAAAAACTGTTTTTT
CASRNSDTGWNREKLFF
>TRBJ2-3|NA|TRBV6-2/TRBV6-3|NA
TGTGCCAGCAGTTACCTACCCCGAGATACGCAGTATTTT
CASSYLPRDTQYF
>TRBJ1-2|NA|TRBV19|NA
TGTGCCAGTAGTATAGGATTGACACTTAACTATGGCTACACCTTC
CASSIGLTLNYGYTF
>TRBJ2-1|TRBD2|TRBV5-1|NA
TGCGCCAGCAGCTTGGAGGGGAGGGTTTCCCCCTACAATGAGCAGTTCTTC
CASSLEGRVSPYNEQFF
>TRBJ2-7|NA|TRBV3-1/TRBV3-2|NA
TGTGCCAGCAGCCAAAGGACACCGTACGAGCAGTACTTC
CASSQRTPYEQYF
>TRBJ2-3|TRBD2|TRBV7-8|NA
TGTGCCAGCAGCTCCCGAGGGACTAGCTCCGCCGATACGCAGTATTTT
CASSSRGTSSADTQYF
>TRBJ1-4|NA|TRBV7-2|NA
TGTGCCAGCACCAAGGGACTCAGGTTGGGTGAAAAACTGTTTTTT
CASTKGLRLGEKLFF
>TRBJ1-3|NA|TRBV5-4|NA
TGTGCCAGCAGCTTGACCCAGGGATCAGGAAACACCATATATTTT
CASSLTQGSGNTIYF